This T cell receptor beta chain was retrieved from a study of regulatory T cells in long-lasting Graves disease. In the study overall: The study counted Graves' disease as persistent given over 5 years of antithyroid drugs and positive TSH receptor antibodies.

Time point specified: persistent/refractory GD, antithyroid drugs over 5 years with positive TRAb. Isolated PBMC RNA provided the starting material for the TCR library. Relying on iRepertoire HTBI primers and Arm-PCR of CDR3 regions, the team built TCR beta libraries. TCRdb redid the calling of the multiplex PCR reads with MiXCR, one entry per CDR3 protein. This repertoire shows over 450,000 distinct CDR3 sequences, 20% to 25% found once; its top ten account for roughly 6.9%. General study results and limits: Persistent patients shared some 2,500 public clonotypes among themselves. Newly diagnosed patients shared fewer, at about 890.

This clonotype was recorded many times. The antigen is not known. The sequence came from a female donor with Graves disease. This material consisted of peripheral blood mononuclear cells (PBMCs), taken when the disease was refractory, from a patient treated with antithyroid drugs.

The CDR3 loop reads CASSLDSLSGANVLTF. CDR3 in DNA: TGTGCCAGCAGTTTAGACAGCCTCTCTGGGGCCAACGTCCTGACTTTC. J is TRBJ2-6 and V is TRBV28; D possibly corresponds to TRBD1 (5 bases). This CDR3 has 16 amino acids. Germline CDR1 MDHEN, CDR2 SYDVKM. V was shortened by 2 bases and J by 0 bases, with 8 bases between the two germline ends.